The 28 T cell receptor beta chains below were found in one sample sequenced in a study of molecular identifiers for immune sequencing clone quantification. From the PCR reads, TCRdb called clonotypes with MiXCR, one entry per CDR3 protein. The repertoire holds 20,000 to 30,000 distinct CDR3 sequences, with approximately 17% as singletons. Sequences were obtained from naive CD8+ T cells from blood, with Jurkat cell RNA spiked in. As to subset: FACS-sorted CD8+CD4-CCR7+CD45RA+ naive T cells. The receptor set was obtained from a human donor in good health. Some libraries in this study had Jurkat cell RNA spiked in.

By proportion, this clonotype is medium-sized. The chain has TRBV4-3 and TRBJ2-6, with 8 nucleotides matching TRBD2. V was pared by 4 bases and J by 0 bases, with 11 bases of the junction left unmatched. CDR1 and CDR2 (germline): LGHNA, YSLEER. The CDR3 has 19 amino acids. The CDR3 region is CASSPLPGLESSGANVLTF. The CDR3 DNA reads TGCGCCAGCAGCCCGTTACCGGGACTAGAAAGCTCTGGGGCCAACGTCCTGACTTTC.

This clonotype was found many times. The rearrangement links TRBV7-9 to TRBJ2-5; 13 bases agree with TRBD2. CDR1 is SEHNR and CDR2 is FQNEAQ in the germline V gene (reference sequence). The CDR3 contains 15 residues. The junction had 3 bases not matched to a gene; V was cut back by 5 bases and J by 3 bases. CDR3 nucleotides: TGTGCCAGCAGCCCCGGACTAGCGGGAGAAGAGACCCAGTACTTC. It yields the protein CASSPGLAGEETQYF.

Concerning this clonotype: Possible read error: a much larger clone is one base away. The chain joins TRBV29-1 to TRBJ2-3; no clear D. Per the germline V gene, CDR1 is SQVTM and CDR2 is ANQGSEA. CDR3 length: 13 residues. The chain's CDR3 is CSVAQESTDTRYF. The CDR3 nucleotides read TGCAGCGTTGCCCAGGAATCCACAGATACGCGGTATTTT.

This clonotype was observed many times. The chain joins TRBV7-3 to TRBJ2-3, with 11 bases fitting TRBD2. Germline CDR1 is SGHTA and CDR2 is FQGTGA. The CDR3 runs to 16 residues. With 3 bases clipped from V and 3 bases from J, the junction kept 5 bases outside the gene matches. DNA of the CDR3: TGTGCCAGCAGCTTGGGCGCTAGCGGGAGGACAGATACGCAGTATTTT. It is translated as CASSLGASGRTDTQYF. The variable domain in full, completed from reference TRBV7-3 and TRBJ2-3, reads GAGVSQTPSNKVTEKGKYVELRCDPISGHTALYWYRQSLGQGPEFLIYFQGTGAADDSGLPNDRFFAVRPEGSVSTLKIQRTERGDSAVYLCASSLGASGRTDTQYFGPGTRLTVL.

This clonotype was counted at least ten times. The chain uses TRBV12-3 or TRBV12-4 and TRBJ2-5; perhaps TRBD2 as D (6 bases). The V gene lost 2 bases and the J gene lost 6 bases, with 13 bases spanning the gap. This CDR3 spans 14 amino acids. In DNA form, the CDR3 reads TGTGCCAGCAGTTTATGGGACTGGCCCAAGACCCAGTACTTC. Its protein product is CASSLWDWPKTQYF.

J is TRBJ2-1 and V is TRBV20-1, with a possible D match to TRBD1 (7 bases). V was trimmed by 0 bases and J by 2 bases, leaving 17 bases between them. The CDR3 spans 17 residues. Germline assignment: CDR1 DFQATT and CDR2 SNEGSKA (reference sequence). The CDR3 spells CSAREELGGQTYNEQFF. CDR3 sequence (DNA): TGCAGTGCTAGAGAAGAACTGGGGGGACAGACCTACAATGAGCAGTTCTTC.

For this clonotype: This may come from a read error, since a much larger clone is one base off. This chain uses TRBV12-3 or TRBV12-4 with TRBJ2-1; D gene uncertain. The length of the CDR3 is 13 residues. CDR3 sequence: CAGSSRSYNEQFF. The CDR3 coding sequence is TGTGCCGGCAGTTCGAGGTCCTACAATGAGCAGTTCTTC.

In regard to this clonotype: Compared with germline, one end of the junction differs, possibly owing to a read error. This rearrangement joins TRBV6-4 to TRBJ2-1; the match to TRBD2 covers 8 bases. Germline-derived CDR1 and CDR2 are MRHNA and SNTAGT. CDR3 length equals 15 residues. The CDR3 reads CTSIRGREEVNGQFF. In DNA, the CDR3 is TGCACCTCTATACGGGGGCGGGAGGAGGTCAATGGGCAGTTCTTC.

This clonotype was seen at least ten times. This chain joins TRBV29-1 and TRBJ2-3, with 14 positions matching TRBD2. CDR3 length: 17 amino acids. V was clipped by 4 bases and J by 1 base; unmatched bases: 7. Germline V gives CDR1 SQVTM, CDR2 ANQGSEA. The CDR3 DNA reads TGCAGCGTTGCCGGGACTAGCGGGAGAGGGGGCACAGATACGCAGTATTTT. Protein: CSVAGTSGRGGTDTQYF.

The chain recombines TRBV5-6 with TRBJ2-3; D tentatively reads TRBD1 or TRBD2 (5 bases each). The germline V gene encodes CDR1 SGHDT and CDR2 YYEEEE. V lost 4 bases and J lost 2, with 11 bases in between. CDR3 length: 14 amino acids. CDR3 nucleotides: TGTGCCAGCAGCCCATGGGACCTCACAGATACGCAGTATTTT. It translates to CASSPWDLTDTQYF.

This clonotype has ten or more counts. The V and J genes are TRBV7-9 and TRBJ2-3; D is unclear. V lost 1 base and J lost 0, with 2 bases in between. This CDR3 contains 13 residues. Germline CDR1 reads SEHNR; CDR2 reads FQNEAQ (reference sequence). The CDR3, as DNA: TGTGCCAGCAGCTTAGATAGCACAGATACGCAGTATTTT. This gives the protein CASSLDSTDTQYF.

In this sample, this clonotype turned up many times. The chain links TRBV7-8 to TRBJ2-6; TRBD1 aligns across 9 bases. Per germline, CDR1 SGHVS and CDR2 FQNEAQ. Unmatched junction bases numbered 15, after V lost 6 bases and J lost 0 bases. The CDR3 extends over 20 amino acids. The CDR3 here is CASSTGTGSFLSSGANVLTF. The CDR3 nucleotides are TGTGCCAGCAGTACCGGGACAGGGTCGTTCTTAAGCTCTGGGGCCAACGTCCTGACTTTC.

This clonotype was detected many times. The rearrangement links TRBV7-6 to TRBJ1-1; 9 bases map to TRBD1. This CDR3 has 15 amino acids. The germline gives CDR1 SGHVS, CDR2 FNYEAQ. The ends lost 1 base at V and 3 bases at J; junction bases unmatched: 3. The CDR3 loop is CASSLGTGEYTEAFF. For the CDR3, the DNA is TGTGCCAGCAGCTTAGGGACAGGGGAGTACACTGAAGCTTTCTTT.

This clonotype was counted ten times or more. The rearrangement joins TRBV4-1 to TRBJ2-7; D gene uncertain. Germline CDR1 and CDR2: MGHRA and YSYEKL. The CDR3 runs to 14 residues. The V and J ends lost 5 bases and 3 bases respectively, with 14 bases between them. The CDR3 coding sequence is TGCGCCAGCAGCACAATCGGGCCAGGCTACGAGCAGTACTTC. It is translated as CASSTIGPGYEQYF.

At least ten counts were recorded for this clonotype. The rearrangement uses TRBV20-1 and TRBJ1-1; no firm D call. Trimming shortened V by 3 bases and J by 1 base, and 9 bases separated the two germline ends. CDR3 size: 13 residues. Germline CDR1 DFQATT, CDR2 SNEGSKA (reference sequence). The CDR3 DNA sequence: TGCAGTGCTAGGCCTGAGGGGAACACTGAAGCTTTCTTT. Its translation: CSARPEGNTEAFF.

Only a few counts were recorded for this clonotype. A much larger clone lies a single base off, so this may be a read error. The V and J genes are TRBV28 and TRBJ2-1; D is tentatively TRBD1 or TRBD2 (5 bases each). The CDR3 consists of 15 residues. Germline CDR1 is MDHEN and CDR2 is SYDVKM. Here the CDR3 DNA reads TGTGCCAGCAGTCTGGGGCTAGCCTTGTACAATGAGCAGCTCTTC. Translation gives CASSLGLALYNEQLF.

This clonotype has a count of ten or more. The CDR3 nucleotides read TGTGCCAGCAGCCGGCAAGGTAATGCAGAAGAGACCCAGTACTTC. Amino acids: CASSRQGNAEETQYF. This chain links TRBV28 with TRBJ2-5; D is undetermined. V was shortened by 6 bases and J by 3 bases, with 17 bases between the two germline ends. Per the germline V gene, CDR1 is MDHEN and CDR2 is SYDVKM. This CDR3 spans 15 amino acids. Variable domain in full (rest from reference TRBV28 and TRBJ2-5): DVKVTQSSRYLVKRTGEKVFLECVQDMDHENMFWYRQDPGLGLRLIYFSYDVKMKEKGDIPEGYSVSREKKERFSLILESASTNQTSMYLCASSRQGNAEETQYFGPGTRLLVL.

This clonotype was seen ten or more times. The rearrangement joins TRBV30 to TRBJ2-5; weak D call: TRBD2 (5 bases). The CDR3 is made up of 12 amino acids. The V gene lost 0 bases and the J gene lost 4 bases, with 6 bases spanning the gap. Germline assignment: CDR1 GTSNPN and CDR2 SVGIG (reference sequence). DNA for the CDR3: TGTGCCTGGAGTGTACTAGGAGAGACCCAGTACTTC. Amino acid sequence: CAWSVLGETQYF.

This clonotype was seen repeatedly, ten times or more. The rearrangement uses TRBV19 and TRBJ2-4, with 9 bases aligning to TRBD2. This CDR3 is built from 16 residues. Germline V gene lookup returns CDR1 LNHDA and CDR2 SQIVND (reference sequence). The ends lost 7 bases at V and 1 base at J; junction bases unmatched: 8. The CDR3 is CASMGLAPEAKNIQYF. The CDR3 nucleotides read TGTGCCAGTATGGGACTAGCCCCCGAGGCCAAAAACATTCAGTACTTC.

This clonotype has at least ten counts. The chain combines TRBV6-6 with TRBJ2-1; D ambiguous. The CDR3 totals 12 residues. Trimming cost V 2 bases and J 5 bases, with 4 bases left between them. Per germline, CDR1 MNHNY and CDR2 SVGAGI (reference sequence). Here the CDR3 reads CASSYQNNEQFF. As DNA, the CDR3 is TGTGCCAGCAGTTACCAGAACAATGAGCAGTTCTTC.

This clonotype showed up many times. The J gene is TRBJ2-7, the V gene TRBV10-3; unclear D gene. The CDR3 length is 12 residues. Germline V gene sequence: CDR1 ENHRY, CDR2 SYGVKD. Trimming pared 3 bases from V and 5 bases from J, leaving 8 bases between. The CDR3 DNA is TGTGCCATCAGTGAAGTAGAGGACGAGCAGTACTTC. It yields the protein CAISEVEDEQYF.

The chain employs TRBV7-2 and TRBJ1-1, with 7 bases fitting TRBD1. Germline CDR1 is SGHTA and CDR2 is FQGNSA. This CDR3 region has 14 residues. J was trimmed by 4 bases and V by 3 bases; bases with no gene match: 5. The CDR3 coding sequence is TGTGCCAGCAGCTTCGAAGGGGGCGGCACTGAAGCTTTCTTT. Its translation is CASSFEGGGTEAFF.

This clonotype was counted many times. The chain combines TRBV12-3 or TRBV12-4 with TRBJ1-1; a possible D gene is TRBD1 (6 bases). The CDR3 loop spans 14 amino acids. The V end lost 3 bases, the J end lost 2 bases, and 10 bases lay between the germline ends. CDR3 region: CASSLLGGNTEAFF. DNA for the CDR3: TGTGCCAGCAGTTTGCTGGGGGGCAACACTGAAGCTTTCTTT.

The CDR3 sequence: CASSPLGLNTGELFF. The CDR3 region has the DNA TGCGCCAGCAGCCCCCTGGGCCTAAACACCGGGGAGCTGTTTTTT. The chain carries TRBV4-1 and TRBJ2-2, with D hard to call. The CDR3 loop spans 15 amino acids. The V gene's germline CDR1 is MGHRA and CDR2 YSYEKL. V was cut by 4 bases and J by 2 bases, with 11 bases left in between.

This clonotype has ten or more counts. V gene TRBV20-1 combines with J gene TRBJ1-5, with D perhaps matching TRBD1 (6 bases). The ends were cut back, 0 bases at V and 0 bases at J, with 12 bases in the middle. The CDR3 spans 16 residues. Germline loops: CDR1 DFQATT, CDR2 SNEGSKA (reference sequence). For the CDR3, the DNA is TGCAGTGCTAGAGATAGGGGGGAGGTTAGCAATCAGCCCCAGCATTTT. Amino acids: CSARDRGEVSNQPQHF.

This clonotype was seen repeatedly, ten times or more. The V gene is TRBV4-3, the J gene TRBJ2-7, with 11 bases lining up with TRBD1. J lost 3 bases, V lost 8 bases, and 6 bases had no gene match. This CDR3 spans 14 amino acids. In germline, CDR1 is LGHNA, CDR2 YSLEER. The CDR3: CASASGTGGYEQYF. CDR3 in DNA: TGCGCCAGCGCCTCCGGGACAGGGGGCTACGAGCAGTACTTC.

This clonotype was seen many times. The chain carries TRBV4-3 and TRBJ2-7, with D possibly TRBD2 on 5 matching bases. Trimming stripped 0 bases from V and 3 bases from J, with 15 bases between. The germline V gene encodes CDR1 LGHNA and CDR2 YSLEER. CDR3 length: 16 amino acids. This CDR3 reads CASSQDSSRGRYEQYF. CDR3 nucleotide sequence: TGCGCCAGCAGCCAAGATTCTTCTCGCGGGCGCTACGAGCAGTACTTC.

In its sample, this clonotype was seen many times. The chain employs TRBV10-2 and TRBJ2-3, with D possibly being TRBD1 (5 bases). There are 16 residues in the CDR3. Per the germline V gene, CDR1 is WSHSY and CDR2 is SAAADI. Trimming shortened V by 4 bases and J by 0 bases, and 14 bases separated the two germline ends. For the CDR3, the DNA is TGCGCCAGCAGTGCGCCGACAGAAACCAGCACAGATACGCAGTATTTT. Translating it yields CASSAPTETSTDTQYF.